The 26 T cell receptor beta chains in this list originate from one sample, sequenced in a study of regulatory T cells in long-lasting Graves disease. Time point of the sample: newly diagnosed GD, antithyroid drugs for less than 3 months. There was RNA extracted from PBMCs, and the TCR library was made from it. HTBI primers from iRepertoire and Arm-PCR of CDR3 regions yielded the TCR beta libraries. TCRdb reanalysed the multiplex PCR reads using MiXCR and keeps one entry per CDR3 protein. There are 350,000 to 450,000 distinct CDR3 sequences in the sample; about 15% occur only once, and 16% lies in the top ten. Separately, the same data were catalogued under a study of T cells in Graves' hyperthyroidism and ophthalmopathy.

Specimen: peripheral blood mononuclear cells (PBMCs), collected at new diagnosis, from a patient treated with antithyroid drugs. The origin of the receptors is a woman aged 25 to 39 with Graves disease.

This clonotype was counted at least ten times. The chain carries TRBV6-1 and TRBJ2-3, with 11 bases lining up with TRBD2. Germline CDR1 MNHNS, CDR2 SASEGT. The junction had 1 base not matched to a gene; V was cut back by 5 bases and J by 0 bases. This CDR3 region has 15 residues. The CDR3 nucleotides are TGTGCCAGCAGTAGGACTAGCGGGAGCACAGATACGCAGTATTTT. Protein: CASSRTSGSTDTQYF.

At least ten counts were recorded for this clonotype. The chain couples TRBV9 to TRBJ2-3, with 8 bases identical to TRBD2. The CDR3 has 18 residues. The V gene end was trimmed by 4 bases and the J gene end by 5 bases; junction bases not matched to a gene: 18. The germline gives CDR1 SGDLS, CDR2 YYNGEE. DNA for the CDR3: TGTGCCAGCAGCCCAACCCTACCGGGACTAGGGTCGGGAGATACGCAGTATTTT. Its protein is CASSPTLPGLGSGDTQYF.

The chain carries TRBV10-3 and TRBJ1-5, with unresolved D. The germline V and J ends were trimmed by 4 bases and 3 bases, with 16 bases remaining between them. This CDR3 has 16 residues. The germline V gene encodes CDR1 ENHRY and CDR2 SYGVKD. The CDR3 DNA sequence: TGTGCCATCAGTGCAGGAACACCCCGGTCCAATCAGCCCCAGCATTTT. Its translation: CAISAGTPRSNQPQHF.

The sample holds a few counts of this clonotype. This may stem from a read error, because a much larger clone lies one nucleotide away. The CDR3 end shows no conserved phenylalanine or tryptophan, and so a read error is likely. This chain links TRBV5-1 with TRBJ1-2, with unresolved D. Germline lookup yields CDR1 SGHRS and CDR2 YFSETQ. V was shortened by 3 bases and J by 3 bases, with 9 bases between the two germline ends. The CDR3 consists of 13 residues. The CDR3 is CASSSTLDYGYTS. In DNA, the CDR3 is TGCGCCAGCAGCTCAACGTTGGACTATGGCTACACCTCC.

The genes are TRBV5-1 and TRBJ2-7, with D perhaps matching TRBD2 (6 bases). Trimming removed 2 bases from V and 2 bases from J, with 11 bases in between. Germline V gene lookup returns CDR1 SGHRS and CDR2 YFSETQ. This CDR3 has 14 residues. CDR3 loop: CASSLTGEAYEQYF. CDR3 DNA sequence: TGCGCCAGCAGCTTAACGGGGGAGGCCTACGAGCAGTACTTC.

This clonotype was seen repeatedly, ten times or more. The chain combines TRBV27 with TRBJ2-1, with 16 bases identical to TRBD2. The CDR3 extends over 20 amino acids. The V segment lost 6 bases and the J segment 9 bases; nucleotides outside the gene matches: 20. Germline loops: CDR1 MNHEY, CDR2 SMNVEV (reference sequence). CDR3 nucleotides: TGTGCCAGCAGGGAAATAGTATCGGGACTAGCGGGAGGGAGCCGAGGTGAGCAGTTCTTC. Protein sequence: CASREIVSGLAGGSRGEQFF.

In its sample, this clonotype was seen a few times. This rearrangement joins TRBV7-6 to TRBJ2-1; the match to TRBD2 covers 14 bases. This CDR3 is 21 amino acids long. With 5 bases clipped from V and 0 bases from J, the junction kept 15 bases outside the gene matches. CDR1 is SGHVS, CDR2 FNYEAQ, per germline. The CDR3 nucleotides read TGTGCCAGCAGCCCTCGCCCGGGACTAGCGGGAGAAGGGAGCTCCTACAATGAGCAGTTCTTC. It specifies CASSPRPGLAGEGSSYNEQFF.

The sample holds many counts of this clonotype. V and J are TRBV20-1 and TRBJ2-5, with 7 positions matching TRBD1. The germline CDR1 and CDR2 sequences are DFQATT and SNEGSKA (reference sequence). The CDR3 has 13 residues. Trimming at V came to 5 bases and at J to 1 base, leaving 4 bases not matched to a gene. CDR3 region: CSAFRDSQETQYF. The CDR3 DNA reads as TGCAGTGCTTTCCGGGACAGCCAAGAGACCCAGTACTTC.

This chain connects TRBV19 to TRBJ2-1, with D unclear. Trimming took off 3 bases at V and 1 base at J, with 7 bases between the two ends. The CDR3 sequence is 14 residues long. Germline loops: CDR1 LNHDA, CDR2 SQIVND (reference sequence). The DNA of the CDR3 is TGTGCCAGTAGTATGGGCAGTTCCTACAATGAGCAGTTCTTC. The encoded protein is CASSMGSSYNEQFF.

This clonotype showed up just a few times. The CDR3 sequence: CASSLVAGGVYNEQFF. Here the CDR3 DNA reads TGCGCCAGCAGTCTCGTCGCGGGGGGAGTTTACAATGAGCAGTTCTTC. The rearrangement uses TRBV5-1 and TRBJ2-1; 8 bases agree with TRBD2. The length of the CDR3 is 16 residues. CDR1 and CDR2 from the germline V gene are SGHRS and YFSETQ. V lost 5 bases and J lost 4; bases outside the gene matches: 11.

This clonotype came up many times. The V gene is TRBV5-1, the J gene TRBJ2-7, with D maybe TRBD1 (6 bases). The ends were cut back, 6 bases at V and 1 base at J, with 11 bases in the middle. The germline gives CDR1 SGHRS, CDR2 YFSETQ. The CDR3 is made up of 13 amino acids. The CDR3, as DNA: TGCGCCAGCAACGGACAGAGTTCCTACGAGCAGTACTTC. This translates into CASNGQSSYEQYF.

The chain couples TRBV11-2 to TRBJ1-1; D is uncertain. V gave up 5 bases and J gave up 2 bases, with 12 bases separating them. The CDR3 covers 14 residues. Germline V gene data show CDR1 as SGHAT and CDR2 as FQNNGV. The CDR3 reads CASSHHGKNTEAFF. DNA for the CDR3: TGTGCCAGCAGCCACCACGGGAAAAACACTGAAGCTTTCTTT.

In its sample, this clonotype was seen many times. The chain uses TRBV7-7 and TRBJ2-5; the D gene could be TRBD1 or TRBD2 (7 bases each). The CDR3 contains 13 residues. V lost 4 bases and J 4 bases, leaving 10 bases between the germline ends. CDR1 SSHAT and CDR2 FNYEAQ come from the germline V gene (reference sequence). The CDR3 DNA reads TGTGCCAGCAGCTCAGGGGGGGGAGAGACCCAGTACTTC. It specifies CASSSGGGETQYF.

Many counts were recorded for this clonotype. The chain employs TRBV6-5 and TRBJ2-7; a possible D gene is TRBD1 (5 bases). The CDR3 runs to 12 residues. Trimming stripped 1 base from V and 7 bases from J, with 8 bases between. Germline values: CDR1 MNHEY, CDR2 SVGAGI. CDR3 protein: CASSYWGEEQYF. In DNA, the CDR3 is TGTGCCAGCAGTTACTGGGGCGAGGAGCAGTACTTC.

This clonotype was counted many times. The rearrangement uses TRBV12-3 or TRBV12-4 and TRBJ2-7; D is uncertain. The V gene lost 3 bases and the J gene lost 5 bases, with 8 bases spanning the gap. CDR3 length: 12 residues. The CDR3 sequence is CASSFDIDEQYF. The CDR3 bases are TGTGCCAGCAGTTTTGATATCGACGAGCAGTACTTC.

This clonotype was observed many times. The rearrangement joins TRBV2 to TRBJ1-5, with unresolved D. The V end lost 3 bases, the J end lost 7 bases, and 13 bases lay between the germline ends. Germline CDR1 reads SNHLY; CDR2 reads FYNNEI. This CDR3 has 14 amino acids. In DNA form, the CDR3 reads TGTGCCAGCAGTGAGGCCAGGACGACCCAGCCCCAGCATTTT. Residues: CASSEARTTQPQHF.

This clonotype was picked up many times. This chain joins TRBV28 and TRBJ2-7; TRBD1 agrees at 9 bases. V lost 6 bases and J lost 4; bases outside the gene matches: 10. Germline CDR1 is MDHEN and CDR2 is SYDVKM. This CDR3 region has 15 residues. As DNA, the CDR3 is TGTGCCAGCAGACCCCGGGACAGGGAAATGTACGAGCAGTACTTC. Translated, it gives CASRPRDREMYEQYF.

CDR3 sequence reads: CASHGQGVYNEQFF. The CDR3 nucleotides read TGTGCCAGCCATGGGCAGGGGGTCTACAATGAGCAGTTCTTC. The genes are TRBV7-9 and TRBJ2-1; 7 bases line up with TRBD1. The CDR3 totals 14 residues. Per the germline V gene, CDR1 is SEHNR and CDR2 is FQNEAQ (reference sequence). The V and J ends lost 8 bases and 3 bases, in that order; junction bases with no gene match: 7. The full variable domain, with the rest looked up from reference TRBV7-9 and TRBJ2-1, is DTGVSQNPRHKITKRGQNVTFRCDPISEHNRLYWYRQTLGQGPEFLTYFQNEAQLEKSRLLSDRFSAERPKGSFSTLEIQRTEQGDSAMYLCASHGQGVYNEQFFGPGTRLTVL.

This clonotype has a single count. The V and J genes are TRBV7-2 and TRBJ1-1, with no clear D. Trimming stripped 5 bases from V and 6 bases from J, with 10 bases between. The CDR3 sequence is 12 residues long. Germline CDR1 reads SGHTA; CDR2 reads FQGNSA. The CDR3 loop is CASSPPYSEAFF. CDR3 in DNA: TGTGCCAGCAGCCCCCCCTATTCTGAAGCTTTCTTT.

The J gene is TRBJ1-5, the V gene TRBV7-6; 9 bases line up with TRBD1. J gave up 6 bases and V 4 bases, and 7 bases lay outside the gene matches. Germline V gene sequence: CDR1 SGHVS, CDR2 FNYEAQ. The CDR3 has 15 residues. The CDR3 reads CASSSDRGRGQPQHF. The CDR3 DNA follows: TGTGCCAGCAGCTCGGACAGGGGTAGGGGTCAGCCCCAGCATTTT.

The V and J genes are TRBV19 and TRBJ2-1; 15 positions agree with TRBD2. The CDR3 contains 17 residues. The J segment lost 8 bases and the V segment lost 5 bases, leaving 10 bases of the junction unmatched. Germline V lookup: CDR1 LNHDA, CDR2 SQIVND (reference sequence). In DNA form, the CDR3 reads TGTGCCAGTAGTCGCACCGGGACTAGCGGGAGGATCGATGAGCAGTTCTTC. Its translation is CASSRTGTSGRIDEQFF.

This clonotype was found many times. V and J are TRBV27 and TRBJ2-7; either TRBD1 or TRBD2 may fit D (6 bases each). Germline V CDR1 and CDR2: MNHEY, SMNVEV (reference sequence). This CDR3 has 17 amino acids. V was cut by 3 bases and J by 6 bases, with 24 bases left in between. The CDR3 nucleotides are TGTGCCAGCAGTTTTTTTAGCGGCGGGGCAGGGGCTCTCGAGCAGTACTTC. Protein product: CASSFFSGGAGALEQYF.

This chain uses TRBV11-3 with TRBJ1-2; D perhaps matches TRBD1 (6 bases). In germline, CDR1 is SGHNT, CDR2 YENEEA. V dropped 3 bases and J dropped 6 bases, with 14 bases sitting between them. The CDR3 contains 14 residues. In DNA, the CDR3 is TGTGCCAGCAGCTTGGGGGGGCGAGTGGATGGCTACACCTTC. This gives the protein CASSLGGRVDGYTF. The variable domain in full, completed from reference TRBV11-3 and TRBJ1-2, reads EAGVVQSPRYKIIEKKQPVAFWCNPISGHNTLYWYLQNLGQGPELLIRYENEEAVDDSQLPKDRFSAERLKGVDSTLKIQPAELGDSAVYLCASSLGGRVDGYTFGSGTRLTVV.

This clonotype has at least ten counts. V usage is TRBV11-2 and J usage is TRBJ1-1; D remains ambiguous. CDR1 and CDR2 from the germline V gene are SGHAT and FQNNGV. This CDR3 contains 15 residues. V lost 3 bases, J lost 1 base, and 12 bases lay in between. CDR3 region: CASSFLEERNTEAFF. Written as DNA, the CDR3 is TGTGCCAGCAGCTTTTTGGAGGAACGGAACACTGAAGCTTTCTTT.

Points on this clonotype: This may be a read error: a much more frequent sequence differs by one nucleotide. The CDR3 is CSVEGRDSYEQFF. The CDR3 nucleotides read TGCAGCGTTGAAGGGAGGGACAGCTACGAGCAGTTCTTC. This chain uses TRBV29-1 with TRBJ2-1; D is perhaps TRBD1 (7 bases). This CDR3 is 13 amino acids long. V gave up 1 base and J gave up 10 bases, with 14 bases separating them. Germline values: CDR1 SQVTM, CDR2 ANQGSEA.

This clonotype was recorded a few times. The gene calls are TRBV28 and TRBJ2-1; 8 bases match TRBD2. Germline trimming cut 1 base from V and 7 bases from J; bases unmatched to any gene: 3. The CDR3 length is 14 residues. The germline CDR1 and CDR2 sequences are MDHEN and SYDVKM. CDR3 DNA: TGTGCCAGCAGTTTATCGGGAGGGGGTAATGAGCAGTTCTTC. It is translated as CASSLSGGGNEQFF.